This T cell receptor beta chain was profiled in a study of Ad26.COV2.S vaccination and SARS-CoV-2 variants. Study conclusions and caveats: Vaccinees showed greater spike-specific TCR breadth than placebo recipients.

Sequencing was performed with immunoSEQ multiplex PCR; in TCRdb, only in-frame clones are kept and a portion is missing. The sample holds around 400,000 clones, around 82% seen once. This CDR3 has 13 residues. Between the trimmed V and J ends, which lost 3 bases and 8 bases, there was a span of 13 bases. As to this clone: Antigen: not known.

Specified treatment: 15 to 20 received Ad26.COV2.S at low or high dose, single or two shots; about 5 received placebo; per-sample allocation not given. At day 63 after the first vaccine or placebo injection, samples were drawn. An adult aged 18-55 years in Boston served as the donor. The source was peripheral blood, collected in a trial of Ad26.COV2.S vaccine versus placebo. The receptor was isolated from a person aged 18-60 years who received the Ad26.COV2.S COVID-19 vaccine or a placebo. The V and J genes are TRBV12-3 or TRBV12-4 and TRBJ1-2; D remains unclear. The CDR3 here is CASSFKGFGGYTF. DNA for the CDR3: TGTGCCAGCAGTTTTAAGGGATTCGGAGGCTACACCTTC.